This is a list of T cell receptor beta chains from one sample in a study of immune evolution from preneoplasia to lung adenocarcinoma. Only in-frame clones appear in the TCRdb table, and some are missing; sequencing was by immunoSEQ multiplex PCR. The sample has about 41,000 clones; less than 80% are singletons. Sample: FFPE invasive lung adenocarcinoma tissue. Every receptor here comes from a person aged 55 to 75 with lung adenocarcinoma. CDR3s include the opening cysteine and the closing phenylalanine or tryptophan. The D gene is left open where the match is weak. Not all rows give a size; the values are once, few, many and, for expanded clones, a class.

cdr3_length j_call d_call v_call clone_size cdr3_aa cdr3_nt
14 TRBJ2-2 - TRBV5-4 - CASSRTDRGGELFF TGTGCCAGCAGCCGGACGGACCGGGGCGGGGAGCTGTTTTTT
13 TRBJ1-1 - TRBV29-1 - CSVRGRWGTEAFF TGCAGCGTCCGCGGCAGATGGGGCACTGAAGCTTTCTTT
16 TRBJ2-3 - TRBV4-1 - CASSQDVSASTDTQYF TGCGCCAGCAGCCAAGACGTTAGTGCTAGCACAGATACGCAGTATTTT
15 TRBJ2-1 TRBD2 TRBV6-5 few CASRPGLAGREGQFF TGTGCCAGCAGACCAGGACTAGCGGGACGGGAGGGGCAGTTCTTC
13 TRBJ2-7 TRBD1 TRBV30 few CAWRGQGASEQYF TGTGCCTGGAGGGGACAGGGGGCTTCCGAGCAGTACTTC
13 TRBJ1-2 - TRBV5-4 - CASSSGDNYGYTF TGTGCCAGCAGCTCGGGGGACAACTATGGCTACACCTTC
19 TRBJ2-3 TRBD2 TRBV27 - CASSLWRGASGRAADTQYF TGTGCCAGCAGTTTATGGAGGGGGGCTAGCGGGAGGGCCGCAGATACGCAGTATTTT
18 TRBJ2-7 - TRBV28 - CASSLERGLVGAEYEQYF TGTGCCAGCAGTTTGGAGAGGGGTCTGGTGGGAGCGGAGTACGAGCAGTACTTC
15 TRBJ1-3 - TRBV6-5 - CASFQAESSGNTIYF TGTGCCAGCTTTCAGGCCGAGAGCTCTGGAAACACCATATATTTT
16 TRBJ1-3 - TRBV9 - CASSRRQASSGNTIYF TGTGCCAGCAGCAGGCGACAGGCTAGCTCTGGAAACACCATATATTTT
12 TRBJ2-3 - TRBV12-5 - CASGLGSDTQYF TGTGCTAGTGGTTTGGGCTCAGATACGCAGTATTTT
15 TRBJ2-7 TRBD1 TRBV30 - CAWIPAGQGSGEQYF TGTGCCTGGATTCCGGCGGGACAGGGGTCCGGCGAGCAGTACTTC
16 TRBJ2-5 TRBD2 TRBV13 - CASSRRLAGASETQYF TGTGCCAGCAGCCGTCGCCTAGCGGGAGCATCGGAGACCCAGTACTTC
14 TRBJ2-1 - TRBV5-1 - CASSFRGSYNEQFF TGCGCCAGCAGCTTCCGGGGCTCCTACAATGAGCAGTTCTTC
18 TRBJ2-3 - TRBV15 - CATSRVILAATSTDTQYF TGTGCCACCAGCAGAGTGATCTTAGCGGCAACTAGCACAGATACGCAGTATTTT
14 TRBJ2-5 - TRBV15 - CATSRDQEGGTQYF TGTGCCACCAGCAGAGATCAGGAGGGGGGGACCCAGTACTTC
13 TRBJ1-1 - TRBV2 - CASSEDWNTEAFF TGTGCCAGCAGTGAAGATTGGAACACTGAAGCTTTCTTT
12 TRBJ2-5 - TRBV11-2 - CASSSRGETQYF TGTGCCAGCAGCTCGAGGGGAGAGACCCAGTACTTC
17 TRBJ2-1 TRBD2 TRBV4-1 few CASSPGTSGSSYNEQFF TGCGCCAGCAGCCCAGGGACTAGCGGGAGCTCCTACAATGAGCAGTTCTTC
15 TRBJ2-1 TRBD2 TRBV30 - CAWSVSLAGGGEQFF TGTGCCTGGAGTGTAAGTCTAGCGGGAGGTGGTGAGCAGTTCTTC
14 TRBJ2-6 - TRBV6-1 once CASSFVSGANVLTF TGTGCCAGCAGTTTCGTTTCCGGGGCCAACGTCCTGACTTTC
13 TRBJ1-1 - TRBV7-9 - CATNPQMNTEAFF TGTGCCACTAATCCGCAGATGAACACTGAAGCTTTCTTT
12 TRBJ2-7 - TRBV9 - CASSGGSYEQYF TGTGCCAGCAGCGGGGGTTCCTACGAGCAGTACTTC
13 TRBJ2-5 - TRBV18 - CASSHGQKETQYF TGTGCCAGCTCACACGGACAGAAAGAGACCCAGTACTTC
15 TRBJ2-1 TRBD2 TRBV11-2 - CASSFVAGGFNEQFF TGTGCCAGCAGCTTTGTGGCGGGAGGTTTCAATGAGCAGTTCTTC
21 TRBJ2-3 - TRBV21-1 once CASSKRGRDFSGKGGTDTQYF TGTGCCAGCAGCAAACGGGGTAGGGATTTCAGCGGGAAAGGGGGCACAGATACGCAGTATTTT
13 TRBJ2-1 TRBD2 TRBV30 - CAWSGGRGNEQFF TGTGCCTGGAGTGGCGGGAGAGGCAATGAGCAGTTCTTC
15 TRBJ1-2 - TRBV30 medium-sized CAWRRRARGGYGYTF TGTGCCTGGAGACGAAGGGCCCGGGGAGGCTATGGCTACACCTTC
15 TRBJ2-2 - TRBV7-9 once CASRRGERDTGELFF TGTGCCAGCAGGAGGGGGGAGAGGGACACCGGGGAGCTGTTTTTT
14 TRBJ1-2 - TRBV19 - CANTIIDANYGYIF TGTGCCAACACAATCATAGATGCTAACTATGGCTACATCTTC
15 TRBJ1-1 TRBD1 TRBV28 - CASSSPGSQGARAFF TGTGCCAGCAGTTCCCCCGGGTCACAGGGGGCAAGGGCTTTCTTT
14 TRBJ1-3 TRBD1 TRBV28 - CASSLADRGNTIYF TGTGCCAGCAGTTTAGCCGACAGGGGCAACACCATATATTTT
12 TRBJ1-1 - TRBV18 once CASSPLNTEAFF TGTGCCAGCTCACCACTCAACACTGAAGCTTTCTTT
13 TRBJ2-1 - TRBV2 - CASSAQGPNEQFF TGTGCCAGCAGTGCCCAGGGTCCGAATGAGCAGTTCTTC
16 TRBJ2-7 - TRBV18 few CASSPTLQGRVDEQYF TGTGCCAGCTCACCCACTCTTCAGGGGCGCGTCGACGAGCAGTACTTC
12 TRBJ1-2 - TRBV28 - CASSLRQYGYTF TGTGCCAGCAGTTTGCGACAGTATGGCTACACCTTC
14 TRBJ2-7 TRBD2 TRBV30 - CAWTPGGPVREQYF TGTGCCTGGACCCCGGGAGGGCCCGTGAGGGAGCAGTACTTC
15 TRBJ1-4 - TRBV6-1 - CASIGAGVANEKLFF TGTGCCAGCATAGGAGCAGGGGTGGCTAATGAAAAACTGTTTTTT
16 TRBJ2-1 TRBD2 TRBV5-1 - CASSLGSSGRAPEQFF TGCGCCAGCAGCTTGGGGTCTAGCGGGAGGGCCCCTGAGCAGTTCTTC
15 TRBJ2-3 TRBD1 TRBV7-9 - CASSRWQGAEDTQYF TGTGCCAGCAGCCGATGGCAGGGGGCTGAAGATACGCAGTATTTT
12 TRBJ1-3 - TRBV2 - CASGALGNTIYF TGTGCCAGCGGGGCCCTTGGAAACACCATATATTTT
14 TRBJ1-5 - TRBV2 - CASSGHTSNQPQHF TGTGCCAGCAGTGGGCACACCAGCAATCAGCCCCAGCATTTT
11 TRBJ1-1 - TRBV29-1 - CSLPGPTEAFF TGCAGCCTTCCGGGGCCTACTGAAGCTTTCTTT
14 TRBJ2-1 TRBD2 TRBV5-1 - CASSAGGLYNEQFF TGCGCCAGCAGCGCGGGAGGGCTCTACAATGAGCAGTTCTTC
13 TRBJ1-2 - TRBV18 - CASSPKFEGSYTF TGTGCCAGCTCACCAAAGTTTGAGGGTAGCTACACCTTC
13 TRBJ2-2 - TRBV11-1 - CASRPMNTGELFF TGTGCCAGCAGGCCCATGAACACCGGGGAGCTGTTTTTT
12 TRBJ2-5 - TRBV11-2 few CASSPTQETQYF TGTGCCAGCAGCCCCACCCAAGAGACCCAGTACTTC
13 TRBJ2-7 - TRBV30 - CASSPGTSYEQYF TGTGCCTCGAGCCCCGGGACAAGCTACGAGCAGTACTTC
19 TRBJ1-3 TRBD1 TRBV5-6 - CASSAPSGTGGSSGNTIYF TGTGCCAGCAGCGCTCCGTCCGGGACAGGAGGCTCCTCTGGAAACACCATATATTTT
14 TRBJ2-7 TRBD1 TRBV5-5 - CASSRGQGIYEQYF TGTGCCAGCAGCCGAGGACAGGGGATCTACGAGCAGTACTTC
13 TRBJ2-7 TRBD1 TRBV29-1 - CSVSRQGAYEQYF TGCAGCGTTAGCCGACAGGGCGCCTACGAGCAGTACTTC
14 TRBJ2-3 - TRBV9 - CASSTASRADTQYF TGTGCCAGCTCCACGGCGAGTCGGGCGGATACGCAGTATTTT
13 TRBJ1-1 - TRBV18 once CASSRQVRTEAFF TGTGCCAGCTCAAGACAGGTGCGGACTGAAGCTTTCTTT
16 TRBJ1-5 - TRBV18 - CASSPEGLYSNQPQHF TGTGCCAGCTCACCTGAGGGGCTTTATAGCAATCAGCCCCAGCATTTT
15 TRBJ1-1 - TRBV6-5 few CASSIRTFRNTEAFF TGTGCCAGCAGTATCCGGACATTCCGGAACACTGAAGCTTTCTTT
15 TRBJ1-1 - TRBV5-4 few CASSSERRGDTEAFF TGTGCCAGCAGCTCGGAACGACGAGGTGACACTGAAGCTTTCTTT
15 TRBJ2-2 - TRBV11-3 - CASSPAGGKVGELFF TGTGCCAGCAGCCCCGCAGGGGGGAAGGTCGGGGAGCTGTTTTTT